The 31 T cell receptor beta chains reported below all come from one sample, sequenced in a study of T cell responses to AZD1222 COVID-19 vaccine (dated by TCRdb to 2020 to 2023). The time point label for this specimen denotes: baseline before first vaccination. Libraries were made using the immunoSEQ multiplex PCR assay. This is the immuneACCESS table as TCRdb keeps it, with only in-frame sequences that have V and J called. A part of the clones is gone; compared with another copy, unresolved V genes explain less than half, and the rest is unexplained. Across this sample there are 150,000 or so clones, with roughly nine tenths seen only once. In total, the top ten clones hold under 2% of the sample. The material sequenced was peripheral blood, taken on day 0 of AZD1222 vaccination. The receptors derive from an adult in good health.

The CDR3 coding sequence is TGTGCCAGCAGTTTCCCTGACAGGTCCTATGGCTACACCTTC. Its translation: CASSFPDRSYGYTF. This chain joins TRBV7-8 and TRBJ1-2; D perhaps matches TRBD1 (6 bases). The germline gives CDR1 SGHVS, CDR2 FQNEAQ. This CDR3 has 14 amino acids. Trimming left V 6 bases short and J 4 bases short, with 15 bases between.

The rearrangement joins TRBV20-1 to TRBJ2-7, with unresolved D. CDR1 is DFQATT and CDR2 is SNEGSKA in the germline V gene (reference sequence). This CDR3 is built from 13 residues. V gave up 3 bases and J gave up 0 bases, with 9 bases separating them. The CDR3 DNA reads TGCAGTGCTAGTTGGGGAATCTCCTACGAGCAGTACTTC. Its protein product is CSASWGISYEQYF.

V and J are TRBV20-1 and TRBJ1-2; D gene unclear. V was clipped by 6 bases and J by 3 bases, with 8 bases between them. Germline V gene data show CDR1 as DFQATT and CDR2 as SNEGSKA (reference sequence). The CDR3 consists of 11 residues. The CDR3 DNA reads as TGCAGTGCCCTCACAGACTATGGCTACACCTTC. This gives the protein CSALTDYGYTF.

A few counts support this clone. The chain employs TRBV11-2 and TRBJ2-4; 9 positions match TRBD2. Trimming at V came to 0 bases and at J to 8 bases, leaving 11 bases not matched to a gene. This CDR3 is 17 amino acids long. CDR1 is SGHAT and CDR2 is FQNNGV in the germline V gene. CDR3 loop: CASSLEFSGRSRDIQYF. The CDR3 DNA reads TGTGCCAGCAGCTTAGAGTTTAGCGGGAGATCCCGGGACATTCAGTACTTC.

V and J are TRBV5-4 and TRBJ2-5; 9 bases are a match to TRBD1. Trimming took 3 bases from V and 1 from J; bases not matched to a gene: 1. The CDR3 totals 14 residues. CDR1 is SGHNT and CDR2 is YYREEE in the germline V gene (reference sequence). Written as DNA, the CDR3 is TGTGCCAGCAGCTCGGACAGGGGCCAAGAGACCCAGTACTTC. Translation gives CASSSDRGQETQYF. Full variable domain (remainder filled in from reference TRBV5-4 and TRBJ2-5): ETGVTQSPTHLIKTRGQQVTLRCSSQSGHNTVSWYQQALGQGPQFIFQYYREEENGRGNFPPRFSGLQFPNYSSELNVNALELDDSALYLCASSSDRGQETQYFGPGTRLLVL.

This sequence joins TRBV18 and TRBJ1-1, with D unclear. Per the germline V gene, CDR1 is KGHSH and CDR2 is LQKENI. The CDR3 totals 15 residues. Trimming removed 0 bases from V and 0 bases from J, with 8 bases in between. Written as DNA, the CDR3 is TGTGCCAGCTCACCACCAGGCACCGTGAACACTGAAGCTTTCTTT. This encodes CASSPPGTVNTEAFF.

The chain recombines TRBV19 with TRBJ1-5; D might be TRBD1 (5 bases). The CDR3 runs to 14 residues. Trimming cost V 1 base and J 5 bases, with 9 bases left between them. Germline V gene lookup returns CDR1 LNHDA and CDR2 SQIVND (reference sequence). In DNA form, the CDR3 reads TGTGCCAGTAGTATAGGACAGAGTGATCAGCCCCAGCATTTT. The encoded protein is CASSIGQSDQPQHF.

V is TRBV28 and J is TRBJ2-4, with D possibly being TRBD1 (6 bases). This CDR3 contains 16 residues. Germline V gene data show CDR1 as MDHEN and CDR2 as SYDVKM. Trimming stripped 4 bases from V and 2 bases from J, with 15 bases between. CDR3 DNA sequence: TGTGCCAGCAGTTGGGGGCGTGGACAGCCCAAAAACATTCAGTACTTC. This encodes CASSWGRGQPKNIQYF.

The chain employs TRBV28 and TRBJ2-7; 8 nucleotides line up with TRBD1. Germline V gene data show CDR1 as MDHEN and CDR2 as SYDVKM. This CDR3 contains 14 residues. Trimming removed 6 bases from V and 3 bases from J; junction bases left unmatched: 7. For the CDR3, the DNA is TGTGCCAGCAGCCTAGACAGGGGAGTCTACGAGCAGTACTTC. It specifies CASSLDRGVYEQYF.

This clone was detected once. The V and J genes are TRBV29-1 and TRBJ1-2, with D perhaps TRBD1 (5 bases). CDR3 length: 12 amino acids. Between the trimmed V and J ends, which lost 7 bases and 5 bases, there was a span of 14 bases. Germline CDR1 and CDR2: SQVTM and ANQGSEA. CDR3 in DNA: TGCAGCGGACTCGCAGGGAGGTATGGCTACACCTTC. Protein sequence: CSGLAGRYGYTF.

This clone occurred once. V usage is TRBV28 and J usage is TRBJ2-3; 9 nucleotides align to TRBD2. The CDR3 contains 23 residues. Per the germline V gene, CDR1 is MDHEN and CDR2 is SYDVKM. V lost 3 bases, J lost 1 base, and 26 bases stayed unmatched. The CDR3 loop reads CASSFSFLQASERGAGCTDTQYF. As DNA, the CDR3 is TGTGCCAGCAGTTTTTCGTTTTTGCAGGCCTCAGAGCGGGGGGCAGGATGCACAGATACGCAGTATTTT. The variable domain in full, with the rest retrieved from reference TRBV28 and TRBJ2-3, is DVKVTQSSRYLVKRTGEKVFLECVQDMDHENMFWYRQDPGLGLRLIYFSYDVKMKEKGDIPEGYSVSREKKERFSLILESASTNQTSMYLCASSFSFLQASERGAGCTDTQYFGPGTRLTVL.

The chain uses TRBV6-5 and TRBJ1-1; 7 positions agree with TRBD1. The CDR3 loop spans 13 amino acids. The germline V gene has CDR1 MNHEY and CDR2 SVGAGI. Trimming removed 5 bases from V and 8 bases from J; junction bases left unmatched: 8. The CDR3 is CASSHTGEGEAFF. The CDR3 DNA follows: TGTGCCAGCAGTCATACAGGGGAAGGGGAAGCTTTCTTT.

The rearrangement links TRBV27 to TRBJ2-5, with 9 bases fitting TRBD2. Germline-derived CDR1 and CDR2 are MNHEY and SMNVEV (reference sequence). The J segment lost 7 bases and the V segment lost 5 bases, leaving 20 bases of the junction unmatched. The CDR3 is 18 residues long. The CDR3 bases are TGTGCCAGCAGTCTTACCCCCGGGTTAGCGGGGGTGCCGGGGACCCAGTACTTC. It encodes CASSLTPGLAGVPGTQYF.

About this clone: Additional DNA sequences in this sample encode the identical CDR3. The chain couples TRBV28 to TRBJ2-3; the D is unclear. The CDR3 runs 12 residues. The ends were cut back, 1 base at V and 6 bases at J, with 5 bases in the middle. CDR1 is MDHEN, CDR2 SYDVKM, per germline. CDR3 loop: CASSLSRDTQYF. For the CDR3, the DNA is TGTGCCAGCAGTTTATCGAGGGATACGCAGTATTTT.

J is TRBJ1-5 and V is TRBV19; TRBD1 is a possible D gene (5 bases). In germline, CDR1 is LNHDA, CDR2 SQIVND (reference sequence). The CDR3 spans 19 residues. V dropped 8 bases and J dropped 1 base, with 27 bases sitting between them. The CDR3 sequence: CASQSFGTGTRISNQPQHF. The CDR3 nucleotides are TGTGCCAGTCAGTCTTTCGGTACAGGAACACGAATAAGCAATCAGCCCCAGCATTTT. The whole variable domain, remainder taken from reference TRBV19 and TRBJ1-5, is DGGITQSPKYLFRKEGQNVTLSCEQNLNHDAMYWYRQDPGQGLRLIYYSQIVNDFQKGDIAEGYSVSREKKESFPLTVTSAQKNPTAFYLCASQSFGTGTRISNQPQHFGDGTRLSIL.

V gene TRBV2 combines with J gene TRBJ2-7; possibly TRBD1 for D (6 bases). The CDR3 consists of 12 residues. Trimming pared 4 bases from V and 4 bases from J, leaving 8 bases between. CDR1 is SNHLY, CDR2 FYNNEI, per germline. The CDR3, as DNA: TGTGCCAGCAGTGGACAGGTATACGAGCAGTACTTC. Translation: CASSGQVYEQYF.

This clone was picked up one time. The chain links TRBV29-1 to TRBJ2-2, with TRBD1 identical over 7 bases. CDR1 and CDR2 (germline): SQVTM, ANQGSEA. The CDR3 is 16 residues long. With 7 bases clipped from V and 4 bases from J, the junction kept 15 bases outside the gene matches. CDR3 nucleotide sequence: TGCAGCGCTCTCCCAGGGGGATTATCGGTCACCGGGGAGCTGTTTTTT. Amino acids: CSALPGGLSVTGELFF.

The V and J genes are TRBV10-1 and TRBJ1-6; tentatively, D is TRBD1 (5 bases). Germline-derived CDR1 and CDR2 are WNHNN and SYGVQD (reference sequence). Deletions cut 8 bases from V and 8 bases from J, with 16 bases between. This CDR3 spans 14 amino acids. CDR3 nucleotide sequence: TGCGCCAGCTCCGGGGGGATCTCGGATTCACCCCTCCACTTT. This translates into CASSGGISDSPLHF.

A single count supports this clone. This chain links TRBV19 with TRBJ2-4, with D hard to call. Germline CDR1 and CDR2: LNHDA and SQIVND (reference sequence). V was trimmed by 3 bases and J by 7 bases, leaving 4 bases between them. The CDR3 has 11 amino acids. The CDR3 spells CASSMGNIQYF. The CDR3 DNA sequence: TGTGCCAGTAGTATGGGGAACATTCAGTACTTC.

This CDR3 reads CASSQESWGATNEKLFF. CDR3 sequence (DNA): TGCGCCAGCAGCCAAGAATCATGGGGTGCAACTAATGAAAAACTGTTTTTT. V is TRBV4-1 and J is TRBJ1-4; D is uncertain. The germline V gene has CDR1 MGHRA and CDR2 YSYEKL. The CDR3 loop spans 17 amino acids. V was shortened by 0 bases and J by 0 bases, with 11 bases between the two germline ends.

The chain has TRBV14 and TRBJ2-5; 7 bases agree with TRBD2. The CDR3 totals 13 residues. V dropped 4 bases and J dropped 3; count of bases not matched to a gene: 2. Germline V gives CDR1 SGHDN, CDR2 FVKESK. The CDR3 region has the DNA TGTGCCAGCAGCCCGCGGGGGAAAGAGACCCAGTACTTC. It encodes CASSPRGKETQYF. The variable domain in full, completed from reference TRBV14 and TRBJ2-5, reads EAGVTQFPSHSVIEKGQTVTLRCDPISGHDNLYWYRRVMGKEIKFLLHFVKESKQDESGMPNNRFLAERTGGTYSTLKVQPAELEDSGVYFCASSPRGKETQYFGPGTRLLVL.

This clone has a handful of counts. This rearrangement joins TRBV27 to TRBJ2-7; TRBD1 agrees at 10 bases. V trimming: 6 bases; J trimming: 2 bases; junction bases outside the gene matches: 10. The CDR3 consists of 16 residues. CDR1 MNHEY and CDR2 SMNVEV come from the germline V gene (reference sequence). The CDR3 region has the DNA TGTGCCAGCAGACCGGGACAGGGGACGTTCACCTACGAGCAGTACTTC. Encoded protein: CASRPGQGTFTYEQYF.

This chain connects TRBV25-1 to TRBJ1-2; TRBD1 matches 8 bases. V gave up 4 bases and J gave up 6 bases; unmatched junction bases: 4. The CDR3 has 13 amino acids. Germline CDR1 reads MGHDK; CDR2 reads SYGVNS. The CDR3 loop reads CASSARGLHGYTF. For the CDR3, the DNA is TGTGCCAGCAGTGCCAGGGGGCTGCATGGCTACACCTTC.

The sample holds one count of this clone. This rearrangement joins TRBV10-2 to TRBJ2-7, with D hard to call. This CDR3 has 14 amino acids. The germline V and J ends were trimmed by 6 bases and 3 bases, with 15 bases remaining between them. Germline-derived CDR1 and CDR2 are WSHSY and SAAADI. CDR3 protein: CASRVYYGYYEQYF. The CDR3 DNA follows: TGCGCCAGCAGAGTCTACTACGGGTACTACGAGCAGTACTTC.

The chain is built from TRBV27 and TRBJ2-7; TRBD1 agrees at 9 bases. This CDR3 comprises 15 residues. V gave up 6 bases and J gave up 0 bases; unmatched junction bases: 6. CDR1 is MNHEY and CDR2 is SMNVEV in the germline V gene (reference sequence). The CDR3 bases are TGTGCCAGCAGCCGCGGACAGGGGTTCTCCTACGAGCAGTACTTC. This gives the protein CASSRGQGFSYEQYF.

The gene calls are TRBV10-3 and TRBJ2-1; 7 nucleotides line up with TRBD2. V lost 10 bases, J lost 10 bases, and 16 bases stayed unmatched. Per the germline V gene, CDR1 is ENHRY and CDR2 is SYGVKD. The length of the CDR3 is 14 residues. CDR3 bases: TGTGCCACCCTCCCCGGCGGGAGTCGGTGGGAGCAGTTCTTC. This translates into CATLPGGSRWEQFF.

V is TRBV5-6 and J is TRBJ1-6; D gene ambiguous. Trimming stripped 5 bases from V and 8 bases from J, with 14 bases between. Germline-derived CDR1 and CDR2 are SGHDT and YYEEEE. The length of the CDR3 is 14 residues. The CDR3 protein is CASRSDQTDSPLHF. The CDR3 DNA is TGTGCCAGCAGATCCGACCAGACCGATTCACCCCTCCACTTT. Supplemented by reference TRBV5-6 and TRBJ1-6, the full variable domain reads DAGVTQSPTHLIKTRGQQVTLRCSPKSGHDTVSWYQQALGQGPQFIFQYYEEEERQRGNFPDRFSGHQFPNYSSELNVNALLLGDSALYLCASRSDQTDSPLHFGNGTRLTVT.

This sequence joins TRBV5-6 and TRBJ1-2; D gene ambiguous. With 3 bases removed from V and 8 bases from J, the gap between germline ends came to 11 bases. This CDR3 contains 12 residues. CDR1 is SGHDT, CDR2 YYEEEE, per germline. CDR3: CASSYWSDGYTF. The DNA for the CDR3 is TGTGCCAGCAGCTATTGGTCGGACGGCTACACCTTC.

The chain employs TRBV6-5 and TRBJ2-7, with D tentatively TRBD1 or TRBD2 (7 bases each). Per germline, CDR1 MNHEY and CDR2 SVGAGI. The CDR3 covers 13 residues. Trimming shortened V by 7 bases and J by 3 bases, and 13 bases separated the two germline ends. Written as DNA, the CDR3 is TGTGCCAGCACCCCAGGGGGGGGCTACGAGCAGTACTTC. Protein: CASTPGGGYEQYF.

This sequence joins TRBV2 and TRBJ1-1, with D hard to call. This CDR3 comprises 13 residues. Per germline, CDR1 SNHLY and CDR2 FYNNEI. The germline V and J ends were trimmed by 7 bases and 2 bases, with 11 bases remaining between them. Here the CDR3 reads CASKGISNTEAFF. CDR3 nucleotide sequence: TGTGCCAGCAAAGGCATCTCCAACACTGAAGCTTTCTTT.

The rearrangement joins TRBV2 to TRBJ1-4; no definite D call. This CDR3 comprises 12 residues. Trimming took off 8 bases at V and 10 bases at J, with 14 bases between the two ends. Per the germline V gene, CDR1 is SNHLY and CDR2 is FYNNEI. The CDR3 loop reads CASREAQRKLFF. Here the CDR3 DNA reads TGTGCCAGCCGGGAAGCACAGAGAAAACTGTTTTTT. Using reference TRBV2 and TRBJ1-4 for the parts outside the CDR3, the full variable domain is EPEVTQTPSHQVTQMGQEVILRCVPISNHLYFYWYRQILGQKVEFLVSFYNNEISEKSEIFDDQFSVERPDGSNFTLKIRSTKLEDSAMYFCASREAQRKLFFGSGTQLSVL.